Below are 2 T cell receptor beta chains sequenced from a single sample in a study of blood T cell repertoires in COVID-19. The method was immunoSEQ multiplex PCR; TCRdb's version includes in-frame clones alone and lacks a portion of them. The table shows 220,000 or so clones, with 84% occurring only once. Input material: peripheral blood. These TCRs come from a woman aged 55-69 years with acute or convalescent COVID-19.

J is TRBJ1-2 and V is TRBV7-2; D remains ambiguous. This CDR3 is 15 amino acids long. Per germline, CDR1 SGHTA and CDR2 FQGNSA. V lost 4 bases, J lost 2 bases, and 14 bases lay in between. This CDR3 is CASSSPGASNYGYTF. The CDR3 DNA is TGTGCCAGCAGCTCCCCCGGAGCGTCGAACTATGGCTACACCTTC.

The chain carries TRBV7-2 and TRBJ2-3, with 8 bases that match TRBD2. This CDR3 has 15 residues. Germline loops: CDR1 SGHTA, CDR2 FQGNSA. The J segment lost 2 bases and the V segment lost 5 bases, leaving 6 bases of the junction unmatched. CDR3 DNA sequence: TGTGCCAGCAGCCGCCAGCGGGGGCCCACAGATACGCAGTATTTT. Encoded protein: CASSRQRGPTDTQYF.